The subject of this entry is one T cell receptor (beta chain). Antigen specificity is unknown. Researchers ran the PCR with 60 Vbeta and 13 Jbeta primers. The data were produced by immunoSEQ multiplex PCR, yet TCRdb's version contains in-frame clones alone and is incomplete. Of over 150,000 clones listed, 70% to 80% are singletons. There are 15 residues in the CDR3. Trimming took 6 bases from V and 3 from J; bases not matched to a gene: 7. CDR1 and CDR2 from the germline V gene are MNHEY and SMNVEV (reference sequence). The data derive from a study of cytomegalovirus exposure and HLA in healthy donors. Study in general: Of the donors genotyped, several hundred in all, 65% to 90% fell in the Caucasian-associated ancestry cluster.

The donors gave bone marrow, and they were healthy. Points from the study as a whole: A previous analysis found most TCR beta V segments productive roughly 87% or roughly 30% of the time. The authors listed 164 TCR beta chains as cytomegalovirus-associated.

The sequenced sample was PBMCs. The chain is built from TRBV27 and TRBJ2-7, with TRBD1 identical over 11 bases. This sequence originates from a man aged 30-40 years in good health and CMV-seropositive. In nucleotides, the CDR3 is TGTGCCAGCAGGCCGGGGACAGGGGGGCTCTACGAGCAGTACTTC. The encoded protein is CASRPGTGGLYEQYF.